This T cell receptor beta chain was retrieved from a study of identical twins. This CDR3 comprises 15 residues. Germline CDR1 reads SGHTA; CDR2 reads FQGNSA. A note on this clonotype: At one boundary the junction diverges from the germline segment, which might be a read error.

MiXCR, applied by TCRdb to the 5' RACE reads, yields one record per CDR3 protein. The data hold 400,000 to 650,000 distinct CDR3 sequences, with 20% to 25% observed a single time. These data also formed part of another study, on T cells expressing NK-cell markers.

The rearrangement uses TRBV7-2 and TRBJ2-1; weak D call: TRBD2 (5 bases). This TCR was recovered from a woman younger than 35 in good health. Sequences were obtained from CD4+ T cells sorted from blood. CDR3 region: CASSVAGLFYNEQFF. As DNA, the CDR3 is TGTGCCAGCAGCGTAGCCGGACTCTTCTACAATGAGCAGTTCTTC.